The clone carrying this T cell receptor (beta chain) was picked up one time. Its antigen remains unidentified. Possible read error: a much larger clone is one base away. This sample's TCRbeta library carried unique molecular identifier barcodes. TCRdb redid the calling of the PCR reads with MiXCR, one entry per CDR3 protein. The data show hundreds of thousands of distinct CDR3 sequences, 6.5% to 10% seen once. This entry comes from a study of T-cell reconstitution after alpha-beta-depleted transplantation in children. Study observations and caveats: Fresh T-cell production supplied most of the T-cell counts and diversity seen one year after transplant. Where some patients showed high TCRbeta diversity at day 60, it came from recipient T cells and thymic progenitors that had survived. Several hundred expanded graft clones reportedly supplied alpha-beta T cells about two months after transplant.

This CDR3 has 18 amino acids. Looked up from germline, CDR1 is LGHNA and CDR2 is YNFKEQ. The sequencing here drew on PBMCs, mostly from graft donor cells, taken 180 days after TCRalphabeta/CD19-depleted stem cell transplant. This sequence originates from a male patient younger than 18 who had a stem cell transplant for acute lymphoblastic leukemia, so the T cells may come from the graft donor. The rearrangement links TRBV4-2 to TRBJ2-1; 9 bases align to TRBD2. The CDR3 region has the DNA TGTGCCAGCAGCCTACCGAGGGAGCGGGGGGTTTCCTACAATGACCAGTTCTTC. It translates to CASSLPRERGVSYNDQFF.